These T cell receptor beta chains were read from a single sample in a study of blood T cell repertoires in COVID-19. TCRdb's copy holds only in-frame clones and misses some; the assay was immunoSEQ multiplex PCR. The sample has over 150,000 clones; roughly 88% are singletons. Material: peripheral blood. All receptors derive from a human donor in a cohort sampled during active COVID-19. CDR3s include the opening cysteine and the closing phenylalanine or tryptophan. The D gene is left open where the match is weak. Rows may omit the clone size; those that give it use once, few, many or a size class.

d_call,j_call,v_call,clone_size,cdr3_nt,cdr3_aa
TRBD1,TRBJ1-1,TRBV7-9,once,TGTGCCAGCAGCTTAGGAACAGGGGTGATGGGGAGCACTGAAGCTTTCTTT,CASSLGTGVMGSTEAFF
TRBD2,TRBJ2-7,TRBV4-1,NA,TGCGCCAGCAGCCAAGAGAAAGAAGGGAGGGCCGATGAGCAGTACTTC,CASSQEKEGRADEQYF
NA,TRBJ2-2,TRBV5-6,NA,TGTGCCAGCAGCTTGGGGCCCAGGGCGAACACCGGGGAGCTGTTTTTT,CASSLGPRANTGELFF
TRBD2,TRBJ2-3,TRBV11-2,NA,TGTGCCAGCAGCTTTAGACCCTCCTTTAGCGGGGGTTTCGATACGCAGTATTTT,CASSFRPSFSGGFDTQYF
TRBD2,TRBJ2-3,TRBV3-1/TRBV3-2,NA,TGTGCCAGCAGCCACAGTAGCGGGAGTGTGGCAGATACGCAGTATTTT,CASSHSSGSVADTQYF
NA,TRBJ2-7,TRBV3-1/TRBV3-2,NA,TGTGCCAGCAGCCAAGCTTTATCGTACAGGGCGCCCTACGAGCAGTACTTC,CASSQALSYRAPYEQYF
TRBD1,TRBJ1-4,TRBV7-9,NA,TGTGCCAGCAGCTCACAGGGGATGATTGAAAAACTGTTTTTT,CASSSQGMIEKLFF
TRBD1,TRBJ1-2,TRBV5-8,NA,TGTGCCAGCAGCTTGGTACAGGGGGCTAACTATGGCTACACCTTC,CASSLVQGANYGYTF
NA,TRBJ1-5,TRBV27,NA,TGTGCCAGCAGTTTTCGGGGGAATAGCAATCAGCCCCAGCATTTT,CASSFRGNSNQPQHF
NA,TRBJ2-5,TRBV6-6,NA,TGTGCCAGCAGCTCTGTAGGCGGGAACCCAGAGACCCAGTACTTC,CASSSVGGNPETQYF
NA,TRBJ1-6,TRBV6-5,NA,TGTGCCAGCAGTTACAGCCGTAATTCACCCCTCCACTTT,CASSYSRNSPLHF
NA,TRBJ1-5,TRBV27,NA,TGTGCCAGCAGTCCCCAAGGACAATTGGGCAATCAGCCCCAGCATTTT,CASSPQGQLGNQPQHF
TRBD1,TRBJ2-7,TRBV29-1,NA,TGCAGCGCCGCCAAGGGACAGGGGTCCTCCTACGAGCAGTACTTC,CSAAKGQGSSYEQYF
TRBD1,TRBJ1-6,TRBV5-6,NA,TGTGCCAGCAGCCCCCGGGACAGGGCATCCTCACCCCTCCACTTT,CASSPRDRASSPLHF
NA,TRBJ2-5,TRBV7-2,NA,TGTGCCAGCAGCTTAGTGTCCGGGAAATGGGAGACCCAGTACTTC,CASSLVSGKWETQYF
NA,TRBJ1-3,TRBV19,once,TGTGCCAGTAGTCCCAACCCCCCAGGAGGGCACACCATATATTTT,CASSPNPPGGHTIYF
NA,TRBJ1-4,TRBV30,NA,TGTGCCTGGGGACTTCCCCCCGAAAAACTGTTTTTT,CAWGLPPEKLFF
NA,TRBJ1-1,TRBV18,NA,TGTGCCAGCTCCTCCGGGATCACTGAAGCTTTCTTT,CASSSGITEAFF
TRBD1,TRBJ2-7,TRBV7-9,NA,TGTGCCAGCAGCTTTACCCCCCGACAGGGCTTAAGCTACGAGCAGTACTTC,CASSFTPRQGLSYEQYF
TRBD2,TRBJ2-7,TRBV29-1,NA,TGCAGCGTTGATGGACTAGCGGGTGGTGAGCAGTACTTC,CSVDGLAGGEQYF
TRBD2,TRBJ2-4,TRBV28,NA,TGTGCCAGCAGTCCAGGACTAGCGGGAGCGGGGCGGGCCAAAAACATTCAGTACTTC,CASSPGLAGAGRAKNIQYF
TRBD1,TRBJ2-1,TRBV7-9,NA,TGTGCCAGCAGCTCTAGGACAGGTAGAGATGAGCAGTTCTTC,CASSSRTGRDEQFF
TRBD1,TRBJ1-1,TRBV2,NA,TGTGCCAGCAGTGAGGCAGGGGGAGCAGGGACTGAAGCTTTCTTT,CASSEAGGAGTEAFF
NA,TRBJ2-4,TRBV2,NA,TGTGCCAGCGAGGGGAGGCGAGCCAAAAACATTCAGTACTTC,CASEGRRAKNIQYF
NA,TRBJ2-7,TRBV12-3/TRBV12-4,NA,TGTGCCAGCAGTTCCCCTCAGGGCTACGAGCAGTACTTC,CASSSPQGYEQYF
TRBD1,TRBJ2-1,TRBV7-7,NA,TGTGCTAGCAGCCATGGGACAGGGACCCCTTACAATGAGCAGTTCTTC,CASSHGTGTPYNEQFF
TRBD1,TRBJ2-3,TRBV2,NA,TGTGCCAGCAGACGGGACAGGAGCCCCACAGATACGCAGTATTTT,CASRRDRSPTDTQYF
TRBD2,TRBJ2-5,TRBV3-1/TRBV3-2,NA,TGTGCCAGCAGCCCGCGCGGGCGCAGCGGGAGAAGGAGTCAAGAGACCCAGTACTTC,CASSPRGRSGRRSQETQYF
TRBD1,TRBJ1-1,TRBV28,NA,TGTGCCAGCAGTTTAGTATGGGACAGGGGGAACACTGAAGCTTTCTTT,CASSLVWDRGNTEAFF
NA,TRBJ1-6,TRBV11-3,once,TGTGCCAGCAGCTTAGTAACAGGTTCACCCCTCCACTTT,CASSLVTGSPLHF
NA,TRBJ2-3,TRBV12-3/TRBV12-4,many,TGTGCCAGCAGTCGCCGGGCAGATACGCAGTATTTT,CASSRRADTQYF
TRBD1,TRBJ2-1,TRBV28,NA,TGTGCCAGCAGTTTGTGGGGACAGGGGGCCGGGAATGAGCAGTTCTTC,CASSLWGQGAGNEQFF
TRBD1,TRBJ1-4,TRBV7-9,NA,TGTGCCAGCAGCGGGGCCGGGACAGTCTATGAAAAACTGTTTTTT,CASSGAGTVYEKLFF
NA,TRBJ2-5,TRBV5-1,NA,TGCGCCAGCAGCTTGGTAGCGCGAGAGACCCAGTACTTC,CASSLVARETQYF
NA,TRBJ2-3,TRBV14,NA,TGTGCCAGCAGCCAAAACCGACAGACAGATACGCAGTATTTT,CASSQNRQTDTQYF
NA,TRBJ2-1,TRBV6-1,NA,TGTGCCAGCAGTGAAGCGTCTAGCGTGTACAATGAGCAGTTCTTC,CASSEASSVYNEQFF
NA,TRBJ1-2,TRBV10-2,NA,TGCGCCAGCAGAGCGGGGGGTGCTTATGGCTACACCTTC,CASRAGGAYGYTF
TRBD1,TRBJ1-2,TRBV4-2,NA,TGTGCCAGCAGCCAGGACAGGGACTATGGCTACACCTTC,CASSQDRDYGYTF
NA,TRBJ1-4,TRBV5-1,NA,TGCGCCAGCAGCAATCGGCTGGAGGAAAAACTGTTTTTT,CASSNRLEEKLFF
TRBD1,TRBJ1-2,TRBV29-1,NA,TGCAGCGTTGAGACAGGGGAAAACTATGGCTACACCTTC,CSVETGENYGYTF